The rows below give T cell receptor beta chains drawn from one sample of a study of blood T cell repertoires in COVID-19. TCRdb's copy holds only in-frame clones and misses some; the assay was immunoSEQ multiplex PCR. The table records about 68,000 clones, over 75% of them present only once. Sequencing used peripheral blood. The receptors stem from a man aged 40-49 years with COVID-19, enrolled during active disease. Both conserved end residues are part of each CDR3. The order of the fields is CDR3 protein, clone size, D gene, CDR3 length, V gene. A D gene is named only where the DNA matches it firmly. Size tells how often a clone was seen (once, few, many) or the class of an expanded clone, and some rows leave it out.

CASSGRGLSYEQYF,.,.,14,TRBV19
CASSPPGGGERGYTF,.,.,15,TRBV18
CASSFGHLYEQYF,.,.,13,TRBV28
CASSIQGADTGELFF,.,TRBD1,15,TRBV19
CASSSAQGSSYNEQFF,.,.,16,TRBV5-6
CASSHSLPGTHSNQPQHF,.,.,18,TRBV4-1
CASSYTQGGQPQHF,.,.,14,TRBV6-5
CASSVGQEGQPQHF,.,TRBD1,14,TRBV5-1
CASTQVTGVGEKLFF,once,TRBD1,15,TRBV19
CASSPGPGQGYNEQFF,.,TRBD1,16,TRBV3-1/TRBV3-2
CASSPPTTDTQYF,.,.,13,TRBV18
CASTWDTLSYGYTF,.,.,14,TRBV5-1
CASSESGGTEGYF,.,TRBD2,13,TRBV10-2
CASSERRRMTNEKLFF,.,.,16,TRBV6-1
CASSFGGAADTQYF,once,.,14,TRBV7-8
CASKEGLNEKLFF,.,.,13,TRBV6-5
CASSSGQGKNEKLFF,.,TRBD1,15,TRBV5-4
CASSLSRQGSSGANVLTF,.,.,18,TRBV27
CASSWGHQGGNTIYF,.,.,15,TRBV5-1
CASSQGQGVVAFF,.,TRBD1,13,TRBV7-9
CASIGVGESPLHF,.,.,13,TRBV2
CARSLRNGGDTEAFF,.,.,15,TRBV5-3
CASSSTLGRRGETQYF,.,.,16,TRBV5-1
CASRVTGDNSPLHF,.,TRBD1,14,TRBV6-5
CASSRTSGGGNIQYF,.,TRBD2,15,TRBV5-1
CASSTSRGLGEQYF,.,TRBD1,14,TRBV5-5
CASSSLSGVVNTEAFF,.,.,16,TRBV2
CASSEPGLTLYEQYF,.,.,15,TRBV10-2
CASSIGGTGSYEQYF,.,TRBD1,15,TRBV19
CASRRTGGAETQYF,.,TRBD1,14,TRBV5-8
CASSSGTGAGELFF,once,TRBD1,14,TRBV10-1
CASIAEEGADTQYF,.,.,14,TRBV6-5
CASSQVTLGTGELFF,.,.,15,TRBV3-1/TRBV3-2
CASSQSRGEQYF,.,.,12,TRBV4-2
CASSLVQVEWNTEAFF,.,.,16,TRBV5-5
CASPRNWAGWTDTQYF,.,.,16,TRBV6-4
CASSTGQGSGQPQHF,.,TRBD1,15,TRBV6-6
CASSLQGNSGANVLTF,.,TRBD1,16,TRBV5-4
CASSLSAAGGLNQRSYNEQFF,.,TRBD2,21,TRBV28
CASSTLTGRAGTEAFF,.,TRBD1,16,TRBV19
CASTRLAGLYNEQFF,.,TRBD2,15,TRBV6-5
CASSELGTGDTEAFF,.,TRBD1,15,TRBV7-9
CSVRQGNQPQHF,.,TRBD1,12,TRBV29-1